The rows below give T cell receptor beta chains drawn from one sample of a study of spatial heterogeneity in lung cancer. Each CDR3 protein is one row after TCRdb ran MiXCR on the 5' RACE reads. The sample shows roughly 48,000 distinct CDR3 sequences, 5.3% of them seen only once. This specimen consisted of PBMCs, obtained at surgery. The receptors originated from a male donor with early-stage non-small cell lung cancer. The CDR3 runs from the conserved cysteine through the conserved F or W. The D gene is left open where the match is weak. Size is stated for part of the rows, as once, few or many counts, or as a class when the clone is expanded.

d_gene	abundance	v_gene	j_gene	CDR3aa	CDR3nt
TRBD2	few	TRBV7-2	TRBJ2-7	CASSLRTSGRLDYYEQYF	TGTGCCAGCAGCTTGCGGACTAGCGGACGCCTAGACTACTACGAGCAGTACTTC
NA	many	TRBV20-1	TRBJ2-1	CSATGLADNEQFF	TGCAGTGCCACGGGCCTAGCCGACAATGAGCAGTTCTTC
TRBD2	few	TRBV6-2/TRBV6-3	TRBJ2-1	CASSYSRLAGGLHNEQFF	TGTGCCAGCAGTTACTCGAGGCTAGCGGGAGGTCTACACAATGAGCAGTTCTTC
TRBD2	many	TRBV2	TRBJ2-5	CASSVAGGETQYF	TGTGCCAGCAGTGTGGCGGGGGGAGAGACCCAGTACTTC
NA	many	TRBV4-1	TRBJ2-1	CASSQDAGKSSYNEQFF	TGCGCCAGCAGCCAAGATGCGGGCAAGAGCTCCTACAATGAGCAGTTCTTC
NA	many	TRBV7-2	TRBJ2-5	CASSLVGWEETQYF	TGTGCCAGCAGCTTAGTAGGCTGGGAAGAGACCCAGTACTTC
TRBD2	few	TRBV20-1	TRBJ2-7	CSARDAGTSQHEQYF	TGCAGTGCTAGAGACGCCGGGACTAGCCAACACGAGCAGTACTTC
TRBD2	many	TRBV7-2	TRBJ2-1	CASSLASGRGGKEQFF	TGTGCCAGCAGCTTAGCCAGCGGGAGGGGGGGTAAGGAGCAGTTCTTC
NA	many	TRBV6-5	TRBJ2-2	CASTQGLPGAGELFF	TGTGCCAGCACCCAGGGACTCCCAGGGGCCGGGGAGCTGTTTTTT
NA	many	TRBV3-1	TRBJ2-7	CASSQEVGSYEQYF	TGTGCCAGCAGCCAAGAGGTGGGCTCCTACGAGCAGTACTTC
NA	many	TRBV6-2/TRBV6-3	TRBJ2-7	CASSWNLITYEQYF	TGTGCCAGCAGTTGGAACTTAATTACCTACGAGCAGTACTTC
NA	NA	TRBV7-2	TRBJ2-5	CASSLFWPPRETQYF	TGTGCCAGCAGCTTATTTTGGCCGCCTCGGGAGACCCAGTACTTC
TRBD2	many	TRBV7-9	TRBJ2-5	CASRKGLAGSQETQYF	TGTGCCAGCAGAAAAGGGCTAGCGGGAAGCCAAGAGACCCAGTACTTC
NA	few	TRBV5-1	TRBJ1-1	CASSSLQPNTEAFF	TGCGCCAGCAGCTCCCTCCAGCCGAACACTGAAGCTTTCTTT
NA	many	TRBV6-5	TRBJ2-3	CASSSSRATDTQYF	TGTGCCAGCAGTTCGTCTAGGGCAACAGATACGCAGTATTTT
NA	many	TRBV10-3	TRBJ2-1	CAISESTPPSYNEQFF	TGTGCCATCAGTGAGTCGACTCCTCCCTCCTACAATGAGCAGTTCTTC
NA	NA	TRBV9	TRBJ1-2	CASSVDWNYGYTF	TGTGCCAGCAGCGTAGACTGGAACTATGGCTACACCTTC
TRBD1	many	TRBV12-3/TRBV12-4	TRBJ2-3	CASSCDRETDTQYF	TGTGCCAGCAGTTGTGACAGGGAAACAGATACGCAGTATTTT
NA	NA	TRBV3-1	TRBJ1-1	CASSQGTHGETEAFF	TGTGCCAGCAGCCAAGGGACTCATGGGGAGACTGAAGCTTTCTTT
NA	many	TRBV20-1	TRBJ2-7	CSARFSSTHHEQYF	TGCAGTGCTAGGTTCTCGAGCACGCACCACGAGCAGTACTTC
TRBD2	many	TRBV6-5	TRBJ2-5	CASSPSGGETQYF	TGTGCCAGCAGTCCCTCCGGGGGGGAGACCCAGTACTTC
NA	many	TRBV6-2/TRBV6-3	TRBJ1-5	CASTDRAVHQPQHF	TGTGCCAGCACCGACCGGGCAGTTCATCAGCCCCAGCATTTT
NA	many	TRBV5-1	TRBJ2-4	CASSLGLANIQYF	TGCGCCAGCAGCCTGGGGCTAGCGAACATTCAGTACTTC
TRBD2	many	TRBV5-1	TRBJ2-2	CASSSGGEGTGELFF	TGCGCCAGCAGCTCAGGCGGGGAGGGCACCGGGGAGCTGTTTTTT
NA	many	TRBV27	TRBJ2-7	CASSTPPTQADYEQYF	TGTGCCAGCAGTACCCCCCCGACGCAGGCAGACTACGAGCAGTACTTC
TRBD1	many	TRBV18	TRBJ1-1	CASSPKQGFTEAFF	TGTGCCAGCTCTCCCAAACAGGGGTTCACTGAAGCTTTCTTT
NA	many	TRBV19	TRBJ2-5	CASQPEWEETQYF	TGTGCCAGTCAGCCGGAGTGGGAAGAGACCCAGTACTTC
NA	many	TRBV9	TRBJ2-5	CASSVGVGRETQYF	TGTGCCAGCAGCGTAGGGGTAGGGAGAGAGACCCAGTACTTC
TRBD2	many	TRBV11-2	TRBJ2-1	CASSLDTSGGYNEQFF	TGTGCCAGCAGCTTAGATACTAGCGGGGGCTACAATGAGCAGTTCTTC
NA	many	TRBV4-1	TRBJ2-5	CASSQIFQETQYF	TGCGCCAGCAGCCAGATCTTCCAAGAGACCCAGTACTTC
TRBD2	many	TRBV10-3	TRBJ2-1	CAIRTSGNDNEQFF	TGTGCCATCAGGACTAGCGGGAACGACAATGAGCAGTTCTTC
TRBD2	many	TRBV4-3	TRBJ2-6	CASSQEPTGTSGMAGANVLTF	TGCGCCAGCAGCCAGGAACCCACCGGGACTAGCGGGATGGCTGGGGCCAACGTCCTGACTTTC
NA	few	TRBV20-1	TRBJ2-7	CSAGPGTYEQYF	TGCAGTGCCGGGCCGGGGACCTACGAGCAGTACTTC
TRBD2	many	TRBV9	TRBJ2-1	CASSVRLAGGNEQFF	TGTGCCAGCAGCGTACGGCTAGCGGGAGGTAATGAGCAGTTCTTC
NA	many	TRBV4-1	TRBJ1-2	CASSQDEQLSYYGYTF	TGCGCCAGCAGCCAAGATGAACAACTCTCATACTATGGCTACACCTTC
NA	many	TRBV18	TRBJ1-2	CASSPSQQGFGNYGYTF	TGTGCCAGCTCACCATCTCAACAGGGATTCGGTAACTATGGCTACACCTTC
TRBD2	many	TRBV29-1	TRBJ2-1	CSVAGRAPNEQFF	TGCAGCGTTGCCGGGAGGGCCCCCAATGAGCAGTTCTTC
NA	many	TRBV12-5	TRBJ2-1	CASAPGRSYNEQFF	TGTGCTAGTGCCCCGGGACGGTCCTACAATGAGCAGTTCTTC
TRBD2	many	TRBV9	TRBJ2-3	CASSLSGREDTQYF	TGTGCCAGCAGCCTTAGCGGGAGGGAGGATACGCAGTATTTT
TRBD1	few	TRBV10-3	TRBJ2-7	CAISAWDRGNHEQYF	TGTGCCATCAGTGCCTGGGACAGGGGCAACCACGAGCAGTACTTC
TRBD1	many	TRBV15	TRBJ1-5	CATSGDRGYNQPQHF	TGTGCCACCAGCGGGGACAGGGGATACAATCAGCCCCAGCATTTT
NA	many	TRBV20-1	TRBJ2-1	CSAIGLAVNEQFF	TGCAGTGCTATTGGGCTAGCCGTCAATGAGCAGTTCTTC
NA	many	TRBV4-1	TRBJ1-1	CASSTGTANTEAFF	TGCGCCAGCAGTACCGGGACCGCCAACACTGAAGCTTTCTTT
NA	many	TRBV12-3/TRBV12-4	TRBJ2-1	CASSSLALEQFF	TGTGCCAGCAGTTCCCTCGCTTTAGAGCAGTTCTTC
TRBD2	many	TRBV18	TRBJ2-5	CASSPGLAGIQETQYF	TGTGCCAGCTCACCCGGACTAGCGGGCATACAAGAGACCCAGTACTTC
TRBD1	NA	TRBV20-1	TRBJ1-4	CSVPDRGGEKLFF	TGCAGTGTCCCAGACAGGGGGGGAGAAAAACTGTTTTTT
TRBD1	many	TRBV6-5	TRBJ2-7	CASSYPGQGTYEQYF	TGTGCCAGCAGCTACCCGGGACAGGGGACCTACGAGCAGTACTTC
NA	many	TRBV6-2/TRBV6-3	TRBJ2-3	CASSSRGFSTDTQYF	TGTGCCAGCAGTTCGAGGGGGTTTAGCACAGATACGCAGTATTTT
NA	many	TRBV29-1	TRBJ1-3	CSVEDLYGASGNTIYF	TGCAGCGTTGAAGATCTTTACGGGGCATCTGGAAACACCATATATTTT
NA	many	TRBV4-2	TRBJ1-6	CASSQEPTGNSPLHF	TGTGCCAGCAGCCAAGAACCAACGGGGAATTCACCCCTCCACTTT